This TCR beta chain comes out of a study of T cell responses to AZD1222 COVID-19 vaccine. CDR3 size: 16 residues. With 0 bases removed from V and 3 bases from J, the gap between germline ends came to 12 bases. Germline CDR1 is SGHRS and CDR2 is YFSETQ. Notes on this clone: Its cognate antigen is unknown.

Findings and limits, study-wide: No repertoire was sampled before or during the peak T cell response, only after it. Reportedly, nearly half of unique spike TCRs recognized epitopes outside B.1.351/B.1.1.7 mutations. Once two AZD1222 doses were given, Spike-specific TCR breadth and depth went up. Donors, mostly white British, included more females; clonal diversity was possibly underestimated.

Profiled with immunoSEQ multiplex PCR; TCRdb holds only in-frame clones, not every one. The table includes 120,000 or so clones, over 75% detected once. This TCR was sampled from an adult in good health. This chain uses TRBV5-1 with TRBJ1-4, with no clear D. Sequencing used peripheral blood, obtained on day 0 of AZD1222 vaccination. CDR3 sequence: CASSLGTLAANEKLFF. As DNA, the CDR3 is TGCGCCAGCAGCTTGGGCACCCTGGCGGCTAATGAAAAACTGTTTTTT.